This T cell receptor (beta chain) was observed in a study of T cell changes during pregnancy in multiple sclerosis. The table came from immunoSEQ multiplex PCR; TCRdb's copy has only in-frame clones and leaves some out. The sample includes around 80,000 clones, roughly 94% seen only once; the top ten take 1.4%. The length of the CDR3 is 14 residues. Germline V gene data show CDR1 as SGHNT and CDR2 as YYREEE (reference sequence). The V end lost 0 bases, the J end lost 4 bases, and 8 bases lay between the germline ends. Sequencing used peripheral blood, obtained before pregnancy. This sequence joins TRBV5-4 and TRBJ1-5; D is unresolved. The receptor's source is a female donor with multiple sclerosis, enrolled in a pregnancy study. As DNA, the CDR3 is TGTGCCAGCAGCTTGGACGGGAGTAATCAGCCCCAGCATTTT. This codes for CASSLDGSNQPQHF.